The 29 T cell receptor beta chains presented below share a single source sample, sequenced in a study of cytomegalovirus exposure and HLA in healthy donors. Primers for the PCR totalled 60 Vbeta and 13 Jbeta. This table comes from immunoSEQ multiplex PCR, and its TCRdb copy is limited to in-frame clones, with some not included. Counted here are 170,000 or so clones, approximately 88% occurring once; the ten biggest clones make up about 0.39%. Sequencing was carried out using PBMCs. The source is a boy aged 2 to 9 in good health and CMV-seronegative.

This clone was counted a few times. The V call is TRBV7-2, the J call TRBJ1-4, with TRBD1 matching over 10 bases. Germline-derived CDR1 and CDR2 are SGHTA and FQGNSA. V lost 5 bases to trimming and J lost 8 bases; unmatched junction nucleotides: 5. The CDR3 totals 14 residues. The DNA of the CDR3 is TGTGCCAGCAGCCCAGGGACAGGGGTGGAAAAACTGTTTTTT. This sequence encodes CASSPGTGVEKLFF. Full variable domain (outside the CDR3, taken from reference TRBV7-2 and TRBJ1-4): GAGVSQSPSNKVTEKGKDVELRCDPISGHTALYWYRQSLGQGLEFLIYFQGNSAPDKSGLPSDRFSAERTGGSVSTLTIQRTQQEDSAVYLCASSPGTGVEKLFFGSGTQLSVL.

This chain's CDR3 is CASSIFGQGVLNTEAFF. In nucleotides, the CDR3 is TGTGCCAGTAGTATTTTCGGGCAGGGGGTGTTGAACACTGAAGCTTTCTTT. This chain links TRBV19 with TRBJ1-1; 7 bases align to TRBD1. The CDR3 loop spans 17 amino acids. The J segment lost 0 bases and the V segment lost 3 bases, leaving 10 bases of the junction unmatched. Germline V lookup: CDR1 LNHDA, CDR2 SQIVND (reference sequence).

This clone was found a few times. V usage is TRBV11-2 and J usage is TRBJ2-7; 9 nucleotides align to TRBD2. CDR3 length equals 15 residues. CDR1 SGHAT and CDR2 FQNNGV come from the germline V gene. The junction had 5 bases not matched to a gene; V was cut back by 1 base and J by 4 bases. The CDR3 sequence is CASSLVGGRGYEQYF. Written as DNA, the CDR3 is TGTGCCAGCAGCTTAGTCGGCGGGAGGGGATACGAGCAGTACTTC. The whole variable domain, filled in from reference TRBV11-2 and TRBJ2-7, reads EAGVAQSPRYKIIEKRQSVAFWCNPISGHATLYWYQQILGQGPKLLIQFQNNGVVDDSQLPKDRFSAERLKGVDSTLKIQPAKLEDSAVYLCASSLVGGRGYEQYFGPGTRLTVT.

This sequence joins TRBV9 and TRBJ2-1, with D tentatively TRBD2 (6 bases). Trimming stripped 1 base from V and 1 base from J, with 12 bases between. The CDR3 runs 16 residues. Germline V gene lookup returns CDR1 SGDLS and CDR2 YYNGEE. The CDR3: CASSVLAGSSYNEQFF. CDR3 nucleotide sequence: TGTGCCAGCAGCGTACTGGCGGGATCTTCCTACAATGAGCAGTTCTTC.

The chain recombines TRBV5-4 with TRBJ1-1; tentatively, D is TRBD1 (5 bases). This CDR3 is built from 14 residues. Germline values: CDR1 SGHNT, CDR2 YYREEE (reference sequence). The V gene lost 0 bases and the J gene lost 5 bases, with 11 bases spanning the gap. CDR3 sequence: CASSLEGVVTEAFF. Written as DNA, the CDR3 is TGTGCCAGCAGCTTGGAAGGGGTGGTGACTGAAGCTTTCTTT.

The chain has TRBV2 and TRBJ2-3, with TRBD2 identical over 8 bases. V lost 3 bases and J lost 4; bases outside the gene matches: 3. CDR1 and CDR2 (germline): SNHLY, FYNNEI. This CDR3 spans 14 amino acids. CDR3 sequence: CASSEKREPDTQYF. The CDR3 DNA is TGTGCCAGCAGTGAGAAGCGGGAGCCAGATACGCAGTATTTT.

This chain links TRBV2 with TRBJ1-5; D gene ambiguous. V was shortened by 5 bases and J by 4 bases, with 9 bases between the two germline ends. This CDR3 region has 13 residues. Germline-derived CDR1 and CDR2 are SNHLY and FYNNEI. CDR3 DNA: TGTGCCAGCAGTCCTACGCCGAATCAGCCCCAGCATTTT. The encoded protein is CASSPTPNQPQHF.

This clone has a handful of counts. V and J are TRBV6-5 and TRBJ1-5; tentatively, D is TRBD1 (6 bases). The CDR3 is 13 amino acids. Germline V gives CDR1 MNHEY, CDR2 SVGAGI. Trimming cost V 5 bases and J 5 bases, with 10 bases left between them. CDR3 sequence: CASSQQGYQPQHF. In nucleotides, the CDR3 is TGTGCCAGCAGTCAACAGGGATATCAGCCCCAGCATTTT.

This chain's CDR3 is CASKFEGGGETQYF. The CDR3 DNA sequence: TGTGCCAGCAAATTCGAGGGAGGAGGTGAGACCCAGTACTTC. This chain joins TRBV5-4 and TRBJ2-5; the D gene is possibly TRBD2 (6 bases). The V gene's germline CDR1 is SGHNT and CDR2 YYREEE (reference sequence). V was cut by 6 bases and J by 5 bases, with 17 bases left in between. The CDR3 totals 14 residues.

This rearrangement joins TRBV11-1 to TRBJ2-2; D uncertain. The CDR3 sequence is 15 residues long. The germline CDR1 and CDR2 sequences are SGHAT and FQDESV (reference sequence). The V end was cut by 2 bases, the J end by 5 bases, with 12 bases between. CDR3 region: CASSLTVPRTGELFF. CDR3 coding DNA: TGTGCCAGCAGCTTAACAGTCCCCCGTACCGGGGAGCTGTTTTTT. The full variable domain, completed using reference TRBV11-1 and TRBJ2-2, is EAEVAQSPRYKITEKSQAVAFWCDPISGHATLYWYRQILGQGPELLVQFQDESVVDDSQLPKDRFSAERLKGVDSTLKIQPAELGDSAMYLCASSLTVPRTGELFFGEGSRLTVL.

About this clone itself: Other DNA variants within this sample encode the same CDR3. V usage is TRBV29-1 and J usage is TRBJ2-7; TRBD1 matches 8 bases. Germline V CDR1 and CDR2: SQVTM, ANQGSEA. V trimming: 6 bases; J trimming: 3 bases; junction bases outside the gene matches: 4. The CDR3 is made up of 12 amino acids. The CDR3 DNA sequence: TGCAGCGTCGGACAGGGAGGCTACGAGCAGTACTTC. The encoded protein is CSVGQGGYEQYF.

V is TRBV28 and J is TRBJ2-7; 8 bases agree with TRBD1. Germline-derived CDR1 and CDR2 are MDHEN and SYDVKM. This CDR3 comprises 16 residues. Trimming removed 6 bases from V and 2 bases from J; junction bases left unmatched: 12. CDR3 amino acids: CASRSSQDRAAYEQYF. Written as DNA, the CDR3 is TGTGCCAGCAGATCCTCCCAGGACAGGGCAGCCTACGAGCAGTACTTC.

The genes are TRBV25-1 and TRBJ2-1, with D maybe TRBD1 (5 bases). Trimming removed 1 base from V and 5 bases from J, with 15 bases in between. Germline CDR1 is MGHDK and CDR2 is SYGVNS. There are 16 residues in the CDR3. CDR3 DNA: TGTGCCAGCAGTGAATTAAGAGGTGGGGCGGACAATGAGCAGTTCTTC. Its translation is CASSELRGGADNEQFF.

The chain employs TRBV5-1 and TRBJ2-1, with 8 nucleotides matching TRBD2. Trimming at V came to 4 bases and at J to 6 bases, leaving 9 bases not matched to a gene. CDR3 size: 15 residues. The germline V gene has CDR1 SGHRS and CDR2 YFSETQ. CDR3 protein: CASSEAGVGFNEQFF. The CDR3 DNA is TGCGCCAGCAGCGAAGCGGGAGTAGGTTTCAATGAGCAGTTCTTC. The full variable domain, with the rest looked up from reference TRBV5-1 and TRBJ2-1, is KAGVTQTPRYLIKTRGQQVTLSCSPISGHRSVSWYQQTPGQGLQFLFEYFSETQRNKGNFPGRFSGRQFSNSRSEMNVSTLELGDSALYLCASSEAGVGFNEQFFGPGTRLTVL.

The chain combines TRBV27 with TRBJ1-2, with 10 nucleotides matching TRBD1. CDR1 and CDR2 (germline): MNHEY, SMNVEV (reference sequence). The CDR3 runs 16 residues. After removal of 6 bases from V and 4 bases from J, the junction contained 11 bases not matched to a gene. The CDR3 sequence: CASSPLPGQGIYGYTF. The DNA of the CDR3 is TGTGCCAGCAGCCCTCTCCCGGGACAGGGGATCTATGGCTACACCTTC.

The rearrangement uses TRBV6-5 and TRBJ1-3; no reliable D call. CDR3 length: 15 residues. Germline lookup yields CDR1 MNHEY and CDR2 SVGAGI. V was shortened by 2 bases and J by 2 bases, with 10 bases between the two germline ends. The CDR3 sequence is CASSYGSGTGNTIYF. The CDR3 region has the DNA TGTGCCAGCAGTTACGGATCGGGGACTGGAAACACCATATATTTT.

The V call is TRBV27, the J call TRBJ2-5; 9 bases align to TRBD1. The CDR3 is made up of 17 amino acids. V lost 5 bases and J lost 4; bases outside the gene matches: 14. The germline gives CDR1 MNHEY, CDR2 SMNVEV (reference sequence). The CDR3 region is CASSTQIGTGKRETQYF. In DNA, the CDR3 is TGTGCCAGCAGTACCCAAATCGGGACAGGGAAAAGAGAGACCCAGTACTTC.

The V and J genes are TRBV5-1 and TRBJ2-2, with 8 bases that match TRBD2. The ends lost 2 bases at V and 5 bases at J; junction bases unmatched: 8. Germline V gene sequence: CDR1 SGHRS, CDR2 YFSETQ. The CDR3 consists of 16 residues. Written as DNA, the CDR3 is TGCGCCAGCAGCTTTGTCGGGCCTAGCGGGACCGGGGAGCTGTTTTTT. This encodes CASSFVGPSGTGELFF. The full variable domain, its missing parts supplied by reference TRBV5-1 and TRBJ2-2, is KAGVTQTPRYLIKTRGQQVTLSCSPISGHRSVSWYQQTPGQGLQFLFEYFSETQRNKGNFPGRFSGRQFSNSRSEMNVSTLELGDSALYLCASSFVGPSGTGELFFGEGSRLTVL.

The V and J genes are TRBV29-1 and TRBJ2-5; TRBD2 is a possible D gene (5 bases). The germline CDR1 and CDR2 sequences are SQVTM and ANQGSEA. The CDR3 has 13 residues. Trimming removed 2 bases from V and 1 base from J, with 8 bases in between. The CDR3 DNA reads TGCAGCGTTGAACAAGCGGTCCAAGAGACCCAGTACTTC. Protein sequence: CSVEQAVQETQYF.

The CDR3 nucleotides read TGTGCCAGCAGCTTTAGAACAGTATCCACCTACGAGCAGTACTTC. The encoded protein is CASSFRTVSTYEQYF. The gene calls are TRBV11-2 and TRBJ2-7; D is undetermined. Looked up from germline, CDR1 is SGHAT and CDR2 is FQNNGV. V was clipped by 3 bases and J by 2 bases, with 14 bases between them. CDR3 length: 15 amino acids.

The rearrangement joins TRBV29-1 to TRBJ1-2; tentative D call: TRBD1 (6 bases). From germline, CDR1 is SQVTM and CDR2 ANQGSEA. The CDR3 length is 12 residues. V was clipped by 6 bases and J by 7 bases, with 15 bases between them. CDR3 sequence (DNA): TGCAGCGTGGGGACACCCGCTGGTGGCTACACCTTC. Its protein product is CSVGTPAGGYTF.

The chain combines TRBV2 with TRBJ2-3, with TRBD2 as a possible D gene (5 bases). The CDR3 is 15 amino acids. Trimming cost V 7 bases and J 0 bases, with 14 bases left between them. The germline V gene has CDR1 SNHLY and CDR2 FYNNEI. The CDR3 loop reads CASMGRLASTDTQYF. For the CDR3, the DNA is TGTGCCAGCATGGGGAGATTAGCTAGCACAGATACGCAGTATTTT.

The chain employs TRBV4-1 and TRBJ1-2; 7 nucleotides agree with TRBD1. This CDR3 has 15 residues. V shed 1 base, J shed 2 bases, and the junction held 4 bases outside the gene matches. Germline V gene lookup returns CDR1 MGHRA and CDR2 YSYEKL. The CDR3 DNA reads TGCGCCAGCAGCCAAGTGGGGACAGTCAACTATGGCTACACCTTC. It yields the protein CASSQVGTVNYGYTF.

V is TRBV7-8 and J is TRBJ2-7; 9 bases are shared with TRBD1. CDR1 SGHVS and CDR2 FQNEAQ come from the germline V gene. The CDR3 has 15 residues. V was clipped by 5 bases and J by 4 bases; unmatched bases: 9. In DNA, the CDR3 is TGTGCCAGCAGCAGAGTCGGACAGGGGCGGTACGAGCAGTACTTC. It is translated as CASSRVGQGRYEQYF.

The CDR3 here is CASSFIGSYEQYF. CDR3 sequence (DNA): TGTGCCAGCAGCTTCATCGGTTCCTACGAGCAGTACTTC. The rearrangement joins TRBV7-9 to TRBJ2-7; D gene ambiguous. CDR3 length: 13 residues. V lost 3 bases to trimming and J lost 1 base, with 7 bases between them. Germline V gives CDR1 SEHNR, CDR2 FQNEAQ (reference sequence). Full variable domain (missing parts from reference TRBV7-9 and TRBJ2-7): DTGVSQNPRHKITKRGQNVTFRCDPISEHNRLYWYRQTLGQGPEFLTYFQNEAQLEKSRLLSDRFSAERPKGSFSTLEIQRTEQGDSAMYLCASSFIGSYEQYFGPGTRLTVT.

V is TRBV6-5 and J is TRBJ2-6, with D unresolved. Germline values: CDR1 MNHEY, CDR2 SVGAGI. V lost 7 bases to trimming and J lost 0 bases, with 7 bases between them. The CDR3 is 14 residues long. The CDR3 DNA reads as TGTGCCAGCAATAGAAACTCTGGGGCCAACGTCCTGACTTTC. This codes for CASNRNSGANVLTF.

This clone was observed a few times. The chain couples TRBV10-3 to TRBJ1-4, with D maybe TRBD1 (5 bases). This CDR3 is 14 amino acids long. The germline V gene has CDR1 ENHRY and CDR2 SYGVKD. Trimming cost V 6 bases and J 2 bases, with 10 bases left between them. The CDR3 DNA reads TGTGCCATCAGGGCCGGGGGGACTAATGAAAAACTGTTTTTT. As protein: CAIRAGGTNEKLFF.

The chain has TRBV15 and TRBJ1-2; TRBD1 aligns across 7 bases. The CDR3 runs 14 residues. Looked up from germline, CDR1 is LNHNV and CDR2 is YYDKDF (reference sequence). The V and J ends lost 0 bases and 4 bases, in that order; junction bases with no gene match: 2. For the CDR3, the DNA is TGTGCCACCAGCAGAGACCCAGGGGGCTATGGCTACACCTTC. It specifies CATSRDPGGYGYTF.

The chain links TRBV2 to TRBJ2-7, with TRBD2 identical over 7 bases. Germline lookup yields CDR1 SNHLY and CDR2 FYNNEI. There are 14 residues in the CDR3. The ends lost 8 bases at V and 4 bases at J; junction bases unmatched: 11. This CDR3 is CASPLDGGSYEQYF. In DNA form, the CDR3 reads TGTGCCAGCCCCCTCGACGGCGGGAGTTACGAGCAGTACTTC. The complete variable domain, with remaining parts taken from reference TRBV2 and TRBJ2-7, reads EPEVTQTPSHQVTQMGQEVILRCVPISNHLYFYWYRQILGQKVEFLVSFYNNEISEKSEIFDDQFSVERPDGSNFTLKIRSTKLEDSAMYFCASPLDGGSYEQYFGPGTRLTVT.